This entry describes one T cell receptor (beta chain). The assay was immunoSEQ multiplex PCR, and TCRdb's table has in-frame clones only and misses some. This sample has approximately 120,000 clones, with roughly 85% found just once. Germline CDR1 SNHLY, CDR2 FYNNEI. Trimming took 3 bases from V and 8 from J; bases not matched to a gene: 5. The CDR3 runs to 14 residues. This sample was taken from a study of blood T cell repertoires in COVID-19. Study overall: Samples taken during acute and convalescent COVID-19 were collected in the United States, Italy and Spain.

Sequencing used peripheral blood. This receptor was taken from a woman older than 75 with acute or convalescent COVID-19. This sequence joins TRBV2 and TRBJ1-4, with 8 bases aligning to TRBD1. CDR3 in DNA: TGTGCCAGCAGTGACGACAGGGGAGGGGAAAAACTGTTTTTT. The encoded protein is CASSDDRGGEKLFF. The full variable domain, rest sourced from reference TRBV2 and TRBJ1-4, is EPEVTQTPSHQVTQMGQEVILRCVPISNHLYFYWYRQILGQKVEFLVSFYNNEISEKSEIFDDQFSVERPDGSNFTLKIRSTKLEDSAMYFCASSDDRGGEKLFFGSGTQLSVL.